This note documents a single TCR beta chain sequence. This sample was taken from a study of blood T cell repertoires in COVID-19. The method was immunoSEQ multiplex PCR; TCRdb's version includes in-frame clones alone and lacks a portion of them. The data show 230,000 or so clones, about 88% seen once. This receptor was identified in a woman aged 25 to 39 who had recovered from COVID-19. The sample comprised PBMCs or T cells enriched from blood (not recorded which).

The CDR3 sequence: CASSLWSRGGETQYF. The CDR3 coding sequence is TGTGCCAGCAGTTTATGGTCCCGAGGGGGCGAGACCCAGTACTTC. The chain is built from TRBV28 and TRBJ2-5; 7 positions match TRBD1. Losses at the gene ends were 0 bases for V and 5 bases for J; bases not matched to a gene: 6. This CDR3 contains 15 residues. Per the germline V gene, CDR1 is MDHEN and CDR2 is SYDVKM.